This T cell receptor beta chain stems from a study of cytomegalovirus exposure and HLA in healthy donors. Overall study findings and caveats: For TCR beta chains, V- and J-gene trimming was later linked to a missense DCLRE1C variant. An assumption of roughly uniform sequencing depth across donors underlay the presence/absence analyses. Rare TCR sequences dominated, though some public TCRs recurred in many donors.

Turning to this clone: The antigen is not known.

The PCR used 60 Vbeta and 13 Jbeta primers. Some clones are missing from TCRdb's copy, which holds only in-frame ones; the method was immunoSEQ multiplex PCR. The sample data list fewer than 150,000 clones. Germline V gene lookup returns CDR1 SGDLS and CDR2 YYNGEE. The V end was cut by 0 bases, the J end by 2 bases, with 9 bases between. This CDR3 contains 14 residues. This TCR was sampled from a man aged 35-49 years in good health and CMV-seronegative. Sequenced: PBMCs. The chain links TRBV9 to TRBJ2-7; D is possibly TRBD1 (6 bases). The CDR3 loop is CASSVDQGTYEQYF. The CDR3 nucleotides are TGTGCCAGCAGCGTAGATCAGGGGACCTACGAGCAGTACTTC.